The 30 T cell receptor beta chains below were found in one sample sequenced in a study of technical replicates of blood from several donors (dated by TCRdb to the late 2010s). To prepare the library, the immunoSEQ multiplex PCR assay was applied. TCRdb took over this immuneACCESS table, retaining in-frame rearrangements with V and J assigned. Such tables are incomplete; in checked studies, under half of the missing clones stem from an unresolved V gene, and the remainder is unexplained. The sample table lists about 70,000 clones, approximately 86% of them with a count of one. Clones ranked in the top ten supply about 5% of the sample. The sample taken for sequencing was PBMCs. The receptor set was obtained from a human donor in good health. Some clones in this sample may be carry-over from other donors' samples.

The CDR3 loop is CASSELYVSGGTGELFF. The CDR3 region has the DNA TGTGCCAGCAGTGAATTATATGTCTCGGGAGGCACCGGGGAGCTGTTTTTT. This chain connects TRBV6-1 to TRBJ2-2, with 7 bases lining up with TRBD2. V shed 2 bases and J 4 bases; nucleotides not matched to a gene: 10. Germline assignment: CDR1 MNHNS and CDR2 SASEGT. This CDR3 is 17 amino acids long.

This chain links TRBV30 with TRBJ2-5; 7 bases map to TRBD2. The CDR3 loop spans 13 amino acids. Looked up from germline, CDR1 is GTSNPN and CDR2 is SVGIG (reference sequence). V shed 1 base and J 4 bases; nucleotides not matched to a gene: 3. CDR3 residues: CAWSGGGRETQYF. CDR3 in DNA: TGTGCCTGGAGTGGGGGCGGGAGAGAGACCCAGTACTTC. Filled out from reference TRBV30 and TRBJ2-5, the complete variable domain reads SQTIHQWPATLVQPVGSPLSLECTVEGTSNPNLYWYRQAAGRGLQLLFYSVGIGQISSEVPQNLSASRPQDRQFILSSKKLLLSDSGFYLCAWSGGGRETQYFGPGTRLLVL.

The chain couples TRBV7-3 to TRBJ1-1; TRBD1 matches at 9 bases. Germline CDR1 reads SGHTA; CDR2 reads FQGTGA. The CDR3 is 12 residues long. After removal of 5 bases from V and 8 bases from J, the junction contained 3 bases not matched to a gene. The CDR3 coding sequence is TGTGCCAGCAGCCCAGGACAGGGGGAAGCTTTCTTT. Translation gives CASSPGQGEAFF.

The chain joins TRBV7-2 to TRBJ1-2; 7 nucleotides match TRBD1. Per the germline V gene, CDR1 is SGHTA and CDR2 is FQGNSA. With V trimmed by 4 bases and J by 3 bases, 8 bases remained unmatched. The CDR3 totals 15 residues. This chain's CDR3 is CASSYNRGRDYGYTF. The CDR3 coding sequence is TGTGCCAGCAGCTATAACAGGGGAAGAGACTATGGCTACACCTTC.

CDR3 nucleotide sequence: TGTGCCAGCAGCACCGGGACAGCTAATAATTCACCCCTCCACTTT. Protein product: CASSTGTANNSPLHF. This rearrangement joins TRBV7-3 to TRBJ1-6, with 7 nucleotides matching TRBD1. Germline-derived CDR1 and CDR2 are SGHTA and FQGTGA. This CDR3 has 15 residues. V lost 5 bases, J lost 5 bases, and 6 bases stayed unmatched. The whole variable domain, filled in from reference TRBV7-3 and TRBJ1-6, reads GAGVSQTPSNKVTEKGKYVELRCDPISGHTALYWYRQSLGQGPEFLIYFQGTGAADDSGLPNDRFFAVRPEGSVSTLKIQRTERGDSAVYLCASSTGTANNSPLHFGNGTRLTVT.

The chain joins TRBV19 to TRBJ2-2; TRBD2 might be the D (6 bases). Germline loops: CDR1 LNHDA, CDR2 SQIVND (reference sequence). Trimming took 10 bases from V and 4 from J, leaving 10 bases between them. CDR3 length: 12 residues. The CDR3 here is CATGGITGELFF. The CDR3 DNA is TGTGCCACTGGGGGGATCACCGGGGAGCTGTTTTTT.

CDR3 protein: CASKSQGARMYTEAFF. The CDR3 DNA reads as TGTGCCAGCAAATCACAGGGGGCGCGGATGTACACTGAAGCTTTCTTT. V and J are TRBV5-6 and TRBJ1-1; TRBD1 matches 9 bases. The CDR3 spans 16 residues. V shed 6 bases, J shed 3 bases, and the junction held 12 bases outside the gene matches. Germline V gives CDR1 SGHDT, CDR2 YYEEEE.

This chain joins TRBV25-1 and TRBJ2-2, with D perhaps TRBD1 (6 bases). CDR1 is MGHDK and CDR2 is SYGVNS in the germline V gene. V lost 6 bases to trimming and J lost 0 bases, with 11 bases between them. The CDR3 contains 15 residues. The CDR3 DNA reads TGTGCCAGCAGATCGGACAGCGCGAACACCGGGGAGCTGTTTTTT. As protein: CASRSDSANTGELFF.

The rearrangement joins TRBV21-1 to TRBJ2-1; TRBD1, the D gene given by the table, was not confirmed from the DNA. TRBV21-1 is a pseudogene segment. CDR3 length: 18 amino acids. CDR3 coding DNA: TGTGCCAGCAGCAGATACCGGGACAGCAAGAGCTCCTACAATGAGCAGTTCTTC. It yields the protein CASSRYRDSKSSYNEQFF.

V is TRBV27 and J is TRBJ2-1; 14 bases are a match to TRBD2. With 6 bases clipped from V and 6 bases from J, the junction kept 10 bases outside the gene matches. This CDR3 is 17 amino acids long. Germline V gene data show CDR1 as MNHEY and CDR2 as SMNVEV (reference sequence). CDR3 sequence (DNA): TGTGCCAGCAGGCCCTATCAGGGGACTAGCGGGAGCAATGAGCAGTTCTTC. Its protein product is CASRPYQGTSGSNEQFF.

This chain joins TRBV7-8 and TRBJ1-2; possible D gene TRBD1, 6 bases. Germline V gene data show CDR1 as SGHVS and CDR2 as FQNEAQ. V lost 5 bases to trimming and J lost 7 bases, with 17 bases between them. This CDR3 spans 14 amino acids. The DNA for the CDR3 is TGTGCCAGCAGCCAAGGGGGGGGGAGAGGTGGCTACACCTTC. It codes for CASSQGGGRGGYTF.

The gene calls are TRBV30 and TRBJ2-2; TRBD1 matches at 8 bases. Germline loops: CDR1 GTSNPN, CDR2 SVGIG (reference sequence). The CDR3 is made up of 16 amino acids. With 1 base clipped from V and 4 bases from J, the junction kept 8 bases outside the gene matches. CDR3 amino acids: CAWSGTRGRGTGELFF. CDR3 nucleotides: TGTGCCTGGAGTGGGACCAGGGGGCGCGGCACCGGGGAGCTGTTTTTT.

This chain links TRBV2 with TRBJ2-6; 11 nucleotides line up with TRBD2. V lost 7 bases to trimming and J lost 0 bases; unmatched junction nucleotides: 2. Germline CDR1 is SNHLY and CDR2 is FYNNEI. This CDR3 is 16 amino acids long. The CDR3 sequence: CASNSGGASGANVLTF. The CDR3, as DNA: TGTGCCAGCAATAGCGGGGGGGCCTCTGGGGCCAACGTCCTGACTTTC.

The V call is TRBV19, the J call TRBJ2-5; 12 bases fit TRBD2. Germline loops: CDR1 LNHDA, CDR2 SQIVND (reference sequence). Losses at the gene ends were 3 bases for V and 4 bases for J; bases not matched to a gene: 6. CDR3 length equals 16 residues. The CDR3 reads CASSIALAGGVETQYF. CDR3 DNA sequence: TGTGCCAGTAGTATTGCCCTAGCGGGAGGGGTAGAGACCCAGTACTTC.

The chain combines TRBV14 with TRBJ2-5; D is possibly TRBD1 (5 bases). CDR1 and CDR2 from the germline V gene are SGHDN and FVKESK. V was cut by 1 base and J by 5 bases, with 8 bases left in between. This CDR3 region has 13 residues. The CDR3 is CASSQGGRETQYF. CDR3 coding DNA: TGTGCCAGCAGCCAAGGGGGCCGGGAGACCCAGTACTTC.

The rearrangement joins TRBV7-9 to TRBJ1-1; no clear D. Germline V CDR1 and CDR2: SEHNR, FQNEAQ (reference sequence). The CDR3 sequence is 14 residues long. The V and J ends lost 5 bases and 1 base respectively, with 11 bases between them. In nucleotides, the CDR3 is TGTGCCAGCAGCCCGGACTGGGGGAACACTGAAGCTTTCTTT. Translated, it gives CASSPDWGNTEAFF.

The CDR3 here is CASRPGTANYGYTF. Here the CDR3 DNA reads TGTGCCAGCAGACCCGGGACAGCTAACTATGGCTACACCTTC. This rearrangement joins TRBV5-5 to TRBJ1-2; 7 positions agree with TRBD1. The length of the CDR3 is 14 residues. CDR1 SGHKS and CDR2 YYEKEE come from the germline V gene (reference sequence). The ends lost 5 bases at V and 0 bases at J; junction bases unmatched: 4. Supplemented by reference TRBV5-5 and TRBJ1-2, the full variable domain reads DAGVTQSPTHLIKTRGQQVTLRCSPISGHKSVSWYQQVLGQGPQFIFQYYEKEERGRGNFPDRFSARQFPNYSSELNVNALLLGDSALYLCASRPGTANYGYTFGSGTRLTVV.

The genes are TRBV7-2 and TRBJ2-5, with a weak D call TRBD1 (6 bases). Germline values: CDR1 SGHTA, CDR2 FQGNSA. This CDR3 comprises 13 residues. V lost 3 bases to trimming and J lost 4 bases, with 9 bases between them. CDR3 amino acids: CASSLSRGETQYF. DNA for the CDR3: TGTGCCAGCAGCTTGAGCAGGGGAGAGACCCAGTACTTC.

This clone was observed a single time. This sequence joins TRBV7-2 and TRBJ2-7; 11 nucleotides align to TRBD2. Unmatched junction bases numbered 5, after V lost 4 bases and J lost 3 bases. In germline, CDR1 is SGHTA, CDR2 FQGNSA. The CDR3 is 15 residues long. The CDR3 spells CASSSTSGGFYEQYF. The CDR3, as DNA: TGTGCCAGCAGCTCCACTAGCGGGGGTTTCTACGAGCAGTACTTC.

This chain links TRBV7-6 with TRBJ2-6; a weak D match, TRBD1 (6 bases). CDR1 and CDR2 from the germline V gene are SGHVS and FNYEAQ. This CDR3 contains 16 residues. Trimming removed 0 bases from V and 4 bases from J, with 10 bases in between. CDR3 DNA: TGTGCCAGCAGCTTAGCTGGGGGCGCCGGGGCCAACGTCCTGACTTTC. Amino acid sequence: CASSLAGGAGANVLTF.

The chain couples TRBV18 to TRBJ2-1, with TRBD1 matching 9 bases. The CDR3 totals 19 residues. With V trimmed by 5 bases and J by 6 bases, 20 bases remained unmatched. The germline gives CDR1 KGHSH, CDR2 LQKENI. The CDR3 DNA sequence: TGTGCCAGCTCATTAACGGGACAGGGTTTTAAGGATTATCCCAATGAGCAGTTCTTC. It translates to CASSLTGQGFKDYPNEQFF.

The J gene is TRBJ1-1, the V gene TRBV10-3; 9 bases map to TRBD1. Germline values: CDR1 ENHRY, CDR2 SYGVKD. Germline trimming cut 6 bases from V and 6 bases from J; bases unmatched to any gene: 8. CDR3 length: 14 residues. The CDR3 loop reads CAISEQGALSEAFF. The CDR3 coding sequence is TGTGCCATCAGCGAACAGGGGGCTCTCTCTGAAGCTTTCTTT.

This chain uses TRBV7-9 with TRBJ2-1; perhaps TRBD2 as D (5 bases). The V gene lost 2 bases and the J gene lost 8 bases, with 16 bases spanning the gap. Germline CDR1 is SEHNR and CDR2 is FQNEAQ (reference sequence). CDR3 size: 15 residues. The CDR3 DNA sequence: TGTGCCAGCAGCTTATTTGGGAGTAGTGTCGATGAGCAGTTCTTC. This gives the protein CASSLFGSSVDEQFF.

The chain is built from TRBV11-3 and TRBJ2-2; D ambiguous. V shed 5 bases and J shed 2 bases, with 9 bases lying between them. The CDR3 sequence is 14 residues long. The V gene's germline CDR1 is SGHNT and CDR2 YENEEA. The chain's CDR3 is CASSIWANTGELFF. CDR3 DNA sequence: TGTGCCAGCAGCATCTGGGCCAACACCGGGGAGCTGTTTTTT.

This chain links TRBV29-1 with TRBJ1-3, with D perhaps matching TRBD1 (5 bases). The germline V gene has CDR1 SQVTM and CDR2 ANQGSEA. The CDR3 extends over 13 amino acids. Trimming cost V 2 bases and J 4 bases, with 9 bases left between them. CDR3 nucleotides: TGCAGCGTTGAACCGACAGCCGGAAACACCATATATTTT. It codes for CSVEPTAGNTIYF. The whole variable domain, filled in from reference TRBV29-1 and TRBJ1-3, reads SAVISQKPSRDICQRGTSLTIQCQVDSQVTMMFWYRQQPGQSLTLIATANQGSEATYESGFVIDKFPISRPNLTFSTLTVSNMSPEDSSIYLCSVEPTAGNTIYFGEGSWLTVV.

This sequence joins TRBV25-1 and TRBJ2-7; D is uncertain. From germline, CDR1 is MGHDK and CDR2 SYGVNS. Trimming took 3 bases from V and 2 from J, leaving 11 bases between them. There are 14 residues in the CDR3. As DNA, the CDR3 is TGTGCCAGCAGTGATCGAGGTTTTCCCTACGAGCAGTACTTC. It specifies CASSDRGFPYEQYF.

The CDR3 sequence is CASSGDISYEQYF. The CDR3 DNA follows: TGTGCCAGCAGTGGGGACATATCCTACGAGCAGTACTTC. The chain couples TRBV6-6 to TRBJ2-7; possible D gene TRBD1, 6 bases. This CDR3 spans 13 amino acids. Trimming left V 5 bases short and J 1 base short, with 9 bases between. Germline V lookup: CDR1 MNHNY, CDR2 SVGAGI (reference sequence).

The chain combines TRBV4-2 with TRBJ1-3; D gene unclear. Trimming cost V 0 bases and J 2 bases, with 11 bases left between them. Germline-derived CDR1 and CDR2 are LGHNA and YNFKEQ. The CDR3 covers 16 residues. In nucleotides, the CDR3 is TGTGCCAGCAGCCAAGAGAATCGACAAGCTGGAAACACCATATATTTT. Residues: CASSQENRQAGNTIYF.

The chain combines TRBV4-1 with TRBJ1-5; D unresolved. Trimming cost V 1 base and J 0 bases, with 7 bases left between them. This CDR3 has 15 amino acids. The germline V gene encodes CDR1 MGHRA and CDR2 YSYEKL. CDR3 sequence (DNA): TGCGCCAGCAGCCAAGTACAATATAGCAATCAGCCCCAGCATTTT. It is translated as CASSQVQYSNQPQHF.

This clone was found once. J is TRBJ2-5 and V is TRBV29-1; D might be TRBD2 (5 bases). V was shortened by 3 bases and J by 4 bases, with 12 bases between the two germline ends. The CDR3 is 13 residues long. CDR1 and CDR2 from the germline V gene are SQVTM and ANQGSEA. CDR3 sequence: CSVESGIGETQYF. In DNA, the CDR3 is TGCAGCGTTGAGTCCGGGATCGGAGAGACCCAGTACTTC.